This TCR beta chain was sequenced for a study of glioma-infiltrating T cells. Whole-study findings and limits: Tissue-blood divergence was below expectation in non-neoplastic patients, above in gliomas. Very few CDR3 sequences were shared between tissue and blood.

This clonotype was detected ten times or more. Its antigen is unidentified. Amplification of TCR alpha and beta CDR3 regions from RNA used iRepertoire nested multiplex PCR. One-step reverse transcription and amplification started from approximately 100-400 ng of tissue mRNA or PBMC total RNA. In TCRdb, the multiplex PCR reads were re-called with MiXCR into one record per CDR3 protein. Of some 100,000 distinct CDR3 sequences listed, 25% to 30% are singletons. The clonotype was recovered from a human donor with low-grade glioma or glioblastoma, undergoing nonglioma brain surgery, or in good health (not recorded which). Sequences were obtained from glioma tissue, nonneoplastic brain tissue, or PBMCs (not recorded which).

The CDR3 region is CSVSTGAGEAFF. The DNA for the CDR3 is TGCAGCGTTTCGACAGGGGCTGGTGAAGCTTTCTTT. V is TRBV29-1 and J is TRBJ1-1; TRBD1 agrees at 8 bases. This CDR3 is 12 amino acids long. Germline V lookup: CDR1 SQVTM, CDR2 ANQGSEA. The J segment lost 7 bases and the V segment lost 5 bases, leaving 6 bases of the junction unmatched. Looking up the rest from reference TRBV29-1 and TRBJ1-1 gives the full variable domain: SAVISQKPSRDICQRGTSLTIQCQVDSQVTMMFWYRQQPGQSLTLIATANQGSEATYESGFVIDKFPISRPNLTFSTLTVSNMSPEDSSIYLCSVSTGAGEAFFGQGTRLTVV.